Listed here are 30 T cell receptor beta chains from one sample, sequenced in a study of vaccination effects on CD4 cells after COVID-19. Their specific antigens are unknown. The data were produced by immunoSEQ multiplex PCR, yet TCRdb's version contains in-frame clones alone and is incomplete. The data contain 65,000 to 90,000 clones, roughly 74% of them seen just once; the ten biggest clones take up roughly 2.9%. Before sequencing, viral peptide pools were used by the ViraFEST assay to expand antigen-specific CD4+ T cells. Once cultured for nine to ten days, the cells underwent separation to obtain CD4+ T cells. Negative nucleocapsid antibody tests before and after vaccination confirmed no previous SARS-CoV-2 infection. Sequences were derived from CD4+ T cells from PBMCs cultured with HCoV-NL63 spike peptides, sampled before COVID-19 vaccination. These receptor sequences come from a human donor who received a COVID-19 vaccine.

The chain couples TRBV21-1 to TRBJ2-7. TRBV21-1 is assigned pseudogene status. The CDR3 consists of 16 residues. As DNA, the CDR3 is TGTGCCAGCAGCAAAGGGGGGATGTATAAGGGGCACGAGCAGTACGTC. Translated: CASSKGGMYKGHEQYV.

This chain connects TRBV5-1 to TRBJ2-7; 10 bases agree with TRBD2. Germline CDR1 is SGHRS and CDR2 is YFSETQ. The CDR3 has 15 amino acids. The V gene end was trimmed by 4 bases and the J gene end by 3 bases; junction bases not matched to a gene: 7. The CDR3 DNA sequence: TGCGCCAGCAGCCTTACTAGCGGGGCCTACTACGAGCAGTACGTC. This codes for CASSLTSGAYYEQYV.

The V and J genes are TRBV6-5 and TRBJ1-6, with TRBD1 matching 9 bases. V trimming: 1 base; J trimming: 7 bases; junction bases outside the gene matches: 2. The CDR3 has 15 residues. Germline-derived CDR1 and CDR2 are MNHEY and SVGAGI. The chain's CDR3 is CASSYFGTGNSPLHF. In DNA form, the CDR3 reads TGTGCCAGCAGTTACTTCGGGACAGGGAATTCACCCCTCCACTTT.

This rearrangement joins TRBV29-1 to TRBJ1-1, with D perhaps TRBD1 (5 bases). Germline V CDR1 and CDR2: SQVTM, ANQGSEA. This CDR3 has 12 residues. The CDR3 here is CRAGGMNTEAFF. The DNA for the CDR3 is TGCAGGGCCGGGGGGATGAACACTGAAGCTTTCTTT.

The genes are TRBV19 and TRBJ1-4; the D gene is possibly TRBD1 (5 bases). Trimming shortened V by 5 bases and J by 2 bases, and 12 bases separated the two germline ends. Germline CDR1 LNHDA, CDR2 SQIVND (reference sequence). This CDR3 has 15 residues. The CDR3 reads CASSPIGTTNEKLFF. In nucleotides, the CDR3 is TGTGCCAGTAGTCCGATTGGGACTACTAATGAAAAACTGTTTTTT.

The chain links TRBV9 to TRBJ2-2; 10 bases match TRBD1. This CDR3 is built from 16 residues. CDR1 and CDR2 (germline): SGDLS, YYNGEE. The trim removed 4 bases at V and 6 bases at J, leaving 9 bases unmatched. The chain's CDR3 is CASSTRQGAYAGELFF. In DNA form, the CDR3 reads TGTGCCAGCAGCACCCGACAGGGGGCATATGCCGGGGAGCTGTTTTTT.

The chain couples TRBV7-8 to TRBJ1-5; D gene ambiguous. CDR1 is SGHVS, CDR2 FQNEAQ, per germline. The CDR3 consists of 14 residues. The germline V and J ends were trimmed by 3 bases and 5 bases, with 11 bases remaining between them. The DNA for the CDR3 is TGTGCCAGCAGCTTGACAAAAAGGCATCAGCCCCAGCATTTT. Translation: CASSLTKRHQPQHF.

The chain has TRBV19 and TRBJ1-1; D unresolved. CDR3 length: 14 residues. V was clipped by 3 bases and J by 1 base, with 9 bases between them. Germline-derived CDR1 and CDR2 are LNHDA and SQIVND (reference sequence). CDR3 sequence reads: CASSIRGKNTEAFF. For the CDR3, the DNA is TGTGCCAGTAGTATCAGAGGGAAGAACACTGAAGCTTTCTTT.

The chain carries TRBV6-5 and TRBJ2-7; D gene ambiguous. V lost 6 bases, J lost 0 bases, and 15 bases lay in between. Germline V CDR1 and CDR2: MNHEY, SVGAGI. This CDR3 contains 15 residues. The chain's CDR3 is CASRARPFDSYEQYV. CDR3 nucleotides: TGTGCCAGCAGGGCACGGCCTTTTGACTCCTACGAGCAGTACGTC.

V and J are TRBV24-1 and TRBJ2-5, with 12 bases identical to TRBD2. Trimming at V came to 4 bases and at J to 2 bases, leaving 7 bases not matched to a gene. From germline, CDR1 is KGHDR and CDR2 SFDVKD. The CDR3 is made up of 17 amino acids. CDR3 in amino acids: CATSDWTSGASQETQYF. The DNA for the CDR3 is TGTGCCACCAGTGACTGGACTAGCGGGGCCTCACAAGAGACCCAGTACTTC.

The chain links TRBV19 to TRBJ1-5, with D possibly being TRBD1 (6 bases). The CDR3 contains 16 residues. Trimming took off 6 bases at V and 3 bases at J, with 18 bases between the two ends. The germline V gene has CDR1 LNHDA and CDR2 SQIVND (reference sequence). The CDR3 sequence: CASSLTPTGPNQPQHF. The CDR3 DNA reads TGTGCCAGTAGCCTCACCCCAACAGGGCCCAATCAGCCCCAGCATTTT.

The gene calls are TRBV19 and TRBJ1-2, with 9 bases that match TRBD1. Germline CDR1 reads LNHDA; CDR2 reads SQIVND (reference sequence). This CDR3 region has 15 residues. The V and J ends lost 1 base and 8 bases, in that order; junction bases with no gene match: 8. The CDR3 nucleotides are TGTGCCAGTAGTATAGCATCCGGGACAGGGAAAGGCTACACCTTC. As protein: CASSIASGTGKGYTF.

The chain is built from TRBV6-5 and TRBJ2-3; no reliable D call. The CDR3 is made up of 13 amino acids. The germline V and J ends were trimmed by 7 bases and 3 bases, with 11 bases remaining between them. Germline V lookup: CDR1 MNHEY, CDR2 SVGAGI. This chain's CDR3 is CASMSPGTDTQYF. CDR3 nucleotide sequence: TGTGCCAGCATGTCGCCTGGGACAGATACGCAGTATTTT.

CDR3 residues: CASRDPGQGAETQYF. DNA for the CDR3: TGTGCCAGCAGGGATCCGGGACAGGGGGCCGAGACCCAGTACTTC. This rearrangement joins TRBV6-5 to TRBJ2-5, with 12 bases matching TRBD1. The V segment lost 6 bases and the J segment 5 bases; nucleotides outside the gene matches: 7. Germline assignment: CDR1 MNHEY and CDR2 SVGAGI. The length of the CDR3 is 15 residues.

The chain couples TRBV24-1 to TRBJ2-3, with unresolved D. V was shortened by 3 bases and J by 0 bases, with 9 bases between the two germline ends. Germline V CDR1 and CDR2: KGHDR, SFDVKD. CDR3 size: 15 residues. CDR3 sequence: CATSDMDESTDTQYF. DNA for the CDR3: TGTGCCACCAGTGATATGGACGAAAGCACAGATACGCAGTATTTT.

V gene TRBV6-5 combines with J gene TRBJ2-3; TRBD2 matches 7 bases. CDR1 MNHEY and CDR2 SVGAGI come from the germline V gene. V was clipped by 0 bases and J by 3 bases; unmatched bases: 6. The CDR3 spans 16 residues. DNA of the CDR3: TGTGCCAGCAGTTACTCGGCTAGCGGCCGAACAGATACGCAGTATTTT. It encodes CASSYSASGRTDTQYF.

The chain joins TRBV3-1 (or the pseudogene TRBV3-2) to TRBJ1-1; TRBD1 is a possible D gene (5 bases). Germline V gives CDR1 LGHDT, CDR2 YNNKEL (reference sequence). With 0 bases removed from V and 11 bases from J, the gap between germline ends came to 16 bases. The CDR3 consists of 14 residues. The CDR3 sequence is CASSQDYLGRAAFF. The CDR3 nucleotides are TGTGCCAGCAGCCAAGATTACTTAGGCAGGGCGGCTTTCTTT.

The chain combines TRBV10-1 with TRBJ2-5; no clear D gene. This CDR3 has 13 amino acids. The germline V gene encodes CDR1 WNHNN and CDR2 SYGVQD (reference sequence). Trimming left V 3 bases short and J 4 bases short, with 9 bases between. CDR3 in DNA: TGCGCCAGCAGTGATGGCACCTTAGAGACCCAGTACTTC. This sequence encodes CASSDGTLETQYF.

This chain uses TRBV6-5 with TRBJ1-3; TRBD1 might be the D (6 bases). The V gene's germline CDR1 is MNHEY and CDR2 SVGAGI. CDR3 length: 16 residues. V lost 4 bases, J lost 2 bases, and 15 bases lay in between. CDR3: CASSSAGALAGNTIYF. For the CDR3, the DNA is TGTGCCAGCAGTTCAGCAGGGGCCCTGGCTGGAAACACCATATATTTT.

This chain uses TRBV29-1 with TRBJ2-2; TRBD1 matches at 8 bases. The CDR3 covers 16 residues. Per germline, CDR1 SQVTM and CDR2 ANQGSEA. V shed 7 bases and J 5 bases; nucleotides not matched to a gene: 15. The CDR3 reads CSASVLATGDTGELFF. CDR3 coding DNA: TGCAGCGCTTCCGTGTTAGCGACAGGGGATACCGGGGAGCTGTTTTTT.

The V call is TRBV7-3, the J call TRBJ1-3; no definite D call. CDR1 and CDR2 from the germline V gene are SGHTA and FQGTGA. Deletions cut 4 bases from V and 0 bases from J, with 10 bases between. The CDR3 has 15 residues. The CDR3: CASSYNHISGNTIYF. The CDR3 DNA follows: TGTGCCAGCAGCTACAACCATATCTCTGGAAACACCATATATTTT.

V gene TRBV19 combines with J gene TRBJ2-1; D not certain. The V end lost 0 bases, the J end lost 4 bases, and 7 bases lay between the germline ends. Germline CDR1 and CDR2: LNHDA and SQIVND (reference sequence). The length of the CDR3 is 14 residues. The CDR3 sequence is CASSIDRSYNEQFF. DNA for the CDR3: TGTGCCAGTAGTATAGACAGGTCTTACAATGAGCAGTTCTTC.

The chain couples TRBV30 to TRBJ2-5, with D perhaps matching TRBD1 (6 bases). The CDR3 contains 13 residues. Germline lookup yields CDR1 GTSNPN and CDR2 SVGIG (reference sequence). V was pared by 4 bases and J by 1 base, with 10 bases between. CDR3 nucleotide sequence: TGTGCCTGGATTCGCAGGGGCCAAGAGACCCAGTACTTC. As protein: CAWIRRGQETQYF.

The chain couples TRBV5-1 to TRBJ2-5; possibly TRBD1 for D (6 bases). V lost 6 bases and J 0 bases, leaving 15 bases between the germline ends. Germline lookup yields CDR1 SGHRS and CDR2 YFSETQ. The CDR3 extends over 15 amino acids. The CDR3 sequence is CASTLTGDHQETQYF. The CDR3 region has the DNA TGCGCCAGCACTCTGACAGGAGACCACCAAGAGACCCAGTACTTC.

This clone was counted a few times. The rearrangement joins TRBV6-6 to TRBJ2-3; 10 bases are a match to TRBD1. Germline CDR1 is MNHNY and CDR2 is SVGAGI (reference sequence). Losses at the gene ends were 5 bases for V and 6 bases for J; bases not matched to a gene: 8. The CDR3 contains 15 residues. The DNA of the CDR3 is TGTGCCAGCAGTAACACCCGGACAGGGGGGGATACGCAGTATTTT. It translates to CASSNTRTGGDTQYF.

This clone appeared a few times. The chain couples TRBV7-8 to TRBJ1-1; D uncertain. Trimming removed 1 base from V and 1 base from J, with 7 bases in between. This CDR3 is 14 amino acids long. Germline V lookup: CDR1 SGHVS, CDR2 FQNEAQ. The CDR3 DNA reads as TGTGCCAGCAGCTTAGTTCCCGAGAACACTGAAGCTTTCTTT. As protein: CASSLVPENTEAFF.

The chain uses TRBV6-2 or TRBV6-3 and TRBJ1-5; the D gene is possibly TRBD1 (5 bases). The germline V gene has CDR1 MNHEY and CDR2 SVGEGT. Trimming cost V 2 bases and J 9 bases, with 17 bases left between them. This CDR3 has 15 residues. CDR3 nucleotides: TGTGCCAGCAGTTACAGGGGTCGCCTCCTCCCGCCCCAGCATTTT. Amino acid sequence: CASSYRGRLLPPQHF.

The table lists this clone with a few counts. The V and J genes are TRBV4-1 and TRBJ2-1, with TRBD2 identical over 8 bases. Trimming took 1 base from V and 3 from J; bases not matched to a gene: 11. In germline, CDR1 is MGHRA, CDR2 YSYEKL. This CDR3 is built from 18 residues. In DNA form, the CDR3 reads TGCGCCAGCAGCCAAGTGAGGGTAGCGGGGCAGGACTACAATGAGCAGTTCTTC. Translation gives CASSQVRVAGQDYNEQFF.

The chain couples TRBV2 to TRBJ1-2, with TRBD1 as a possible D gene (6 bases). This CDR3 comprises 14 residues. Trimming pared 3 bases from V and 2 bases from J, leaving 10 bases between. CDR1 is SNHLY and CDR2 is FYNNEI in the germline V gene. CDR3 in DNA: TGTGCCAGCAGTGAGATAGGGACAAACTATGGCTACACCTTC. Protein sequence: CASSEIGTNYGYTF.

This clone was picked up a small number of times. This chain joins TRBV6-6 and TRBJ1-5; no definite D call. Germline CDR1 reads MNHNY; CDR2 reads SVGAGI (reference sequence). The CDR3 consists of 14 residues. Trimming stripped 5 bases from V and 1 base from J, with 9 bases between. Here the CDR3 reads CASSQRISNQPQHF. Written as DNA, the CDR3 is TGTGCCAGCAGTCAGAGGATCAGCAATCAGCCCCAGCATTTT.